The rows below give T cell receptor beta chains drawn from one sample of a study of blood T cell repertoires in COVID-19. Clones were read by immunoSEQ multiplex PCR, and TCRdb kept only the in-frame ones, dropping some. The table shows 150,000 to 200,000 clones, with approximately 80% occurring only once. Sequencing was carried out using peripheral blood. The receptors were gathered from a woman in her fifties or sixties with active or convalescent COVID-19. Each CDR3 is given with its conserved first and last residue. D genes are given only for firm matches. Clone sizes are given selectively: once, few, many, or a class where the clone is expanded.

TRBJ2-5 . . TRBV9 TGTGCCAGCAGCGTTAAGGGGTCGTCGGAAGAGACCCAGTACTTC CASSVKGSSEETQYF
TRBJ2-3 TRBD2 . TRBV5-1 TGCGCCAGCAGCTTGACTAGCGGGGGGGCCAGGGATACGCAGTATTTT CASSLTSGGARDTQYF
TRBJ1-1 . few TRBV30 TGTGCCTCCAGCAGGGTGGGAACTGAAGCTTTCTTT CASSRVGTEAFF
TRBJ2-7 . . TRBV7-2 TGTGCCAGCCGTGCAGGGCAGGGTCGTCGAGACGAGCAGTACTTC CASRAGQGRRDEQYF
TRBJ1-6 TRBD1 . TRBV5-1 TGCGCCAGCAGCTTAGGGACAGGGCCCTATAATTCACCCCTCCACTTT CASSLGTGPYNSPLHF
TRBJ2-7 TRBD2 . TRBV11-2 TGTGCCAGCAGCTCGCTAGCGGGGGTCAACGAGCAGTACTTC CASSSLAGVNEQYF
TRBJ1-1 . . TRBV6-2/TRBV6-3 TGTGCCAGCAGTTACACGACAGGAGCCACTGAAGCTTTCTTT CASSYTTGATEAFF
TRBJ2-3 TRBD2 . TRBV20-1 TGCAGTGCTAGTAACTCCGAGCGGGGGGTGGAGACAGATACGCAGTATTTT CSASNSERGVETDTQYF
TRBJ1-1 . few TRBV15 TGTGCCACCAGTCCCAATCCATGGAGGACTGAAGCTTTCTTT CATSPNPWRTEAFF
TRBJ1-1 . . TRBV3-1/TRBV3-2 TGTGCCAGCAGCCCGACAGAATTGAACACTGAAGCTTTCTTT CASSPTELNTEAFF
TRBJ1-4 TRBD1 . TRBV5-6 TGTGCCAGCAGCTTGGGGACAGGGCGGGAAAAACTGTTTTTT CASSLGTGREKLFF
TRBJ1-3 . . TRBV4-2 TGTGCCAGCAGCCAAGATATTGCGGAGGGGACTGGAAACACCATATATTTT CASSQDIAEGTGNTIYF
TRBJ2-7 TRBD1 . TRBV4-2 TGTGCCAGCAGCCAAGATCAGGGGGCAGGGCGGGTGTTGGGTTCCTACGAGCAGTACTTC CASSQDQGAGRVLGSYEQYF
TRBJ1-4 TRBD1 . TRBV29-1 TGCAGCGTTGTCGCAGGGGGCGGTGAAAAACTGTTTTTT CSVVAGGGEKLFF
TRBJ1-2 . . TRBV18 TGTGCCAGCTCACCAGTCGACTATGGCTACACCTTC CASSPVDYGYTF
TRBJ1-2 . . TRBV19 TGTGCCAGTAGTCCCAGGGGAGAGGATGGCTACACCTTC CASSPRGEDGYTF
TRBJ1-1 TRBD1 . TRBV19 TGTGCCAGTAGTATAGGTGGACAGGGGGCCGGGGCTGAAGCTTTCTTT CASSIGGQGAGAEAFF
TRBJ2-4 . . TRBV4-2 TGTGCCAGCAGCCAAGAGGGGGGTAACCTAAACATTCAGTACTTC CASSQEGGNLNIQYF
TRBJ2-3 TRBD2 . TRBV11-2 TGTGCCAGCAGCCGTCTTGGGCGGGAGTCCGCAGATACGCAGTATTTT CASSRLGRESADTQYF
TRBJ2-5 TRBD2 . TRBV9 TGTGCCAGCAGCCACGGGACTAGCGGACCCGAGGGAGAGACCCAGTACTTC CASSHGTSGPEGETQYF
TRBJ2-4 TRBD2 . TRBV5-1 TGCGCCAGCAGCTTGAGGGCTAGCGGGCTTGGGGACATTCAGTACTTC CASSLRASGLGDIQYF
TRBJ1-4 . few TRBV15 TGTGCCACCAGCAGAGATCGGGGTTTTAATGAAAAACTGTTTTTT CATSRDRGFNEKLFF
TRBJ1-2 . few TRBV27 TGTGCCAGCACGAACGGGGGTTCCTATGGCTACACCTTC CASTNGGSYGYTF
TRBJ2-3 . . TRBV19 TGTGCCAGTAGTATAGACCGAGCCGGCACAGATACGCAGTATTTT CASSIDRAGTDTQYF
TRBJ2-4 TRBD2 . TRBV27 TGTGCCAGCAGTTCGTCTAGCGGGAGGAGCGAAAACATTCAGTACTTC CASSSSSGRSENIQYF
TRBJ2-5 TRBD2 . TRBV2 TGTGCCAGCAGTGGACTAGCGGGCGGAGAGACCCAGTACTTC CASSGLAGGETQYF
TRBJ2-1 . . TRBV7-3 TGTGCCAGCAGCCGTACCGGGACTGGGAACAATGAGCAGTTCTTC CASSRTGTGNNEQFF
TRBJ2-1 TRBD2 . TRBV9 TGTGCCAGCAGCGTAGAACTAGCGGGGACCCACAATGAGCAGTTCTTC CASSVELAGTHNEQFF
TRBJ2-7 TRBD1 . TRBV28 TGTGCCAGCAGTTTAGGGGGACAGGGGGCTTGGCAGTACTTC CASSLGGQGAWQYF
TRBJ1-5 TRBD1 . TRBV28 TGTGCCAGCAGTTCCGGACAGGGTGATCAGCCCCAGCATTTT CASSSGQGDQPQHF
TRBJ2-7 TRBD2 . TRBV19 TGTGCCCATCGGGGGCTAGCGGGGGGGCGAGGGCCCTACGAGCAGTACTTC CAHRGLAGGRGPYEQYF
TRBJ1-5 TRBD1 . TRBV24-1 TGTGCCACGCCCCGCGGCAGGGGGCGGAGGGGCAATCAGCCCCAGCATTTT CATPRGRGRRGNQPQHF
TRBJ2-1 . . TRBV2 TGTGCCAGCACTTTGCGGCCTGGGAATGAGCAGTTCTTC CASTLRPGNEQFF
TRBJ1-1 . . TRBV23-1 TGCGCTATGGGCGGGAGGAATGAAGCTTTCTTT CAMGGRNEAFF
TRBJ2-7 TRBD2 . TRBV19 TGTGCCAGTAGTATGAGCCTAGCGGGAGTCGAGCAGTACTTC CASSMSLAGVEQYF
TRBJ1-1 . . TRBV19 TGTGCCAGTAGTATAGATAAAGGGCAGGGGCGGAACACTGAAGCTTTCTTT CASSIDKGQGRNTEAFF
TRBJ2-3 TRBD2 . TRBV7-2 TGTGCCAGCAGCCAACGGACTAGCGGGACCTCCCCAGATACGCAGTATTTT CASSQRTSGTSPDTQYF
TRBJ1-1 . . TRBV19 TGTGCCAGTAGTCCTTTTGAAGGGGCTCGGAACACTGAAGCTTTCTTT CASSPFEGARNTEAFF
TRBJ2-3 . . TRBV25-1 TGTGCCAGCAGTGAAGAGTTGGGGGGTAGAAAAGATACGCAGTATTTT CASSEELGGRKDTQYF
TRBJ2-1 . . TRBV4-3 TGCGCCAGCAGCCAAGAATGGGCGGCCGGGGGTTTCAATGAGCAGTTCTTC CASSQEWAAGGFNEQFF
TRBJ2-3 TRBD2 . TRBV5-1 TGCGCCAGCAGCTTGTTAGCGGGAGCTCGGGATACGCAGTATTTT CASSLLAGARDTQYF
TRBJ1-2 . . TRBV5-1 TGCGCCAGCAGCTTGGACCCAACAGGTGGCTACACCTTC CASSLDPTGGYTF
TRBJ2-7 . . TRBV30 TGTGCCTGGAAACTTTATGGCTCCTACGAGCAGTACTTC CAWKLYGSYEQYF
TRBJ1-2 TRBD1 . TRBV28 TGTGCCAGCAGAATACAGGGGGCAAACGGCTACACCTTC CASRIQGANGYTF
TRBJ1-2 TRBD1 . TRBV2 TGTGCCAGCCAGCGAGACAGGGACTATGGCTACACCTTC CASQRDRDYGYTF
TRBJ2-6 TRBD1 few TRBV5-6 TGTGCCAGCGGGACAGGGTTTTCTGGGGCCAACGTCCTGACTTTC CASGTGFSGANVLTF
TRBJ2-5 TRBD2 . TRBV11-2 TGTGCCAGCAGCTCGGCCGGGGGGGGACGGAAACAAGAGACCCAGTACTTC CASSSAGGGRKQETQYF
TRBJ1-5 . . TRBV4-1 TGCGCCAGCAGCCAAGATTCGCCTCAGGGAGGTTATGTGCAGCCCCAGCATTTT CASSQDSPQGGYVQPQHF